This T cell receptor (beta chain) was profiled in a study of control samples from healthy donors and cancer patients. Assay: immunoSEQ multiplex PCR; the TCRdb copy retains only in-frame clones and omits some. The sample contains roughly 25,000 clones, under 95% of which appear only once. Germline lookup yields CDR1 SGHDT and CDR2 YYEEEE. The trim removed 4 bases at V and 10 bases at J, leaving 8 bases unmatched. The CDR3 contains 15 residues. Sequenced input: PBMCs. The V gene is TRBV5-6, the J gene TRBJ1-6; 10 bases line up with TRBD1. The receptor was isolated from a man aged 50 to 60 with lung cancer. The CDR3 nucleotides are TGTGCCAGCAGCAAACCCGGGACAGGGGACTCACCCCTCCACTTT. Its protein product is CASSKPGTGDSPLHF.